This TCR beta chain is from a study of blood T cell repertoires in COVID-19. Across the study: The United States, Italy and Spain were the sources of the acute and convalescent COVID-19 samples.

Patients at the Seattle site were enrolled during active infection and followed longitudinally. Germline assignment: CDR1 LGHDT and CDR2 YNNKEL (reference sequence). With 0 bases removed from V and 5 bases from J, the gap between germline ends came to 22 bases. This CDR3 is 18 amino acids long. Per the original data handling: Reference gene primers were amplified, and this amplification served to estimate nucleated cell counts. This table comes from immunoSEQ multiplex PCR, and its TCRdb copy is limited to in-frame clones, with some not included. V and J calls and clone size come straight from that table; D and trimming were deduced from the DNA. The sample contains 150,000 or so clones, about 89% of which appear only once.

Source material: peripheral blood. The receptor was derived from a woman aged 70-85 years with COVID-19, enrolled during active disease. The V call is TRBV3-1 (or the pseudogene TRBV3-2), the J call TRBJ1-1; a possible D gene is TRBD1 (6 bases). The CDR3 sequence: CASSQDIFPQGPETEAFF. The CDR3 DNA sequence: TGTGCCAGCAGCCAAGATATTTTCCCACAGGGCCCTGAGACTGAAGCTTTCTTT.